This T cell receptor (beta chain) was captured by sequencing in a study of OX40 agonist ivuxolimab in advanced cancers. Unmatched junction bases numbered 21, after V lost 7 bases and J lost 9 bases. This CDR3 is 17 amino acids long. Germline-derived CDR1 and CDR2 are SGHTA and FQGNSA. Assay used: immunoSEQ multiplex PCR; TCRdb lists only in-frame clones, some missing. Of tens of thousands of clones in the sample, about 88% were seen once. The source was CD4+ or CD8+ T cells sorted from blood, collected in a trial of the OX40 agonist ivuxolimab. The V gene is TRBV7-2, the J gene TRBJ2-1; 7 bases match TRBD1. This TCR came from an adult with an advanced solid tumor such as melanoma, head and neck, liver or kidney cancer. The chain's CDR3 is CASNRDRSAPGVGEQFF. The CDR3 DNA reads TGTGCCAGCAACCGGGACAGATCGGCCCCCGGGGTCGGTGAGCAGTTCTTC.